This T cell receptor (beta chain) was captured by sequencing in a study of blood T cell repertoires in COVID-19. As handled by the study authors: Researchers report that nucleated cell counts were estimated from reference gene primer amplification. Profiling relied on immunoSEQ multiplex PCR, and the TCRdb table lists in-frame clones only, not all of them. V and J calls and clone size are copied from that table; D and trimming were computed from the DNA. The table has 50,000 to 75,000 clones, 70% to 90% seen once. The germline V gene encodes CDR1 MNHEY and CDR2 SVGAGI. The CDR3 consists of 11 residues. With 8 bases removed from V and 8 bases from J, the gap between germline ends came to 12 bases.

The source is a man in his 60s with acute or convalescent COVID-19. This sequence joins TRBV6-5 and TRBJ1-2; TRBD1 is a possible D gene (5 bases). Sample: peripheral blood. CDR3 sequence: CASLGGVGYTF. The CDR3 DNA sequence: TGTGCCAGCCTCGGGGGTGTGGGCTACACCTTC.